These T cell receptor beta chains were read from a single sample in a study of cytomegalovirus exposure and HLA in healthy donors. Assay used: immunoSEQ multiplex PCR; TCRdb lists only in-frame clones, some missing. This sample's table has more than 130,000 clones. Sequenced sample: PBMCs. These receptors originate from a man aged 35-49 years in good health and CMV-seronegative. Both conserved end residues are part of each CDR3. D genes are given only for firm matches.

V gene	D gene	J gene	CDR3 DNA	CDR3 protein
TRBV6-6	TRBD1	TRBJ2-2	TGTGCCAGCAGGCCGACAGGGACGAACACCGGGGAGCTGTTTTTT	CASRPTGTNTGELFF
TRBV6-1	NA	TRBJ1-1	TGTGCCAGCAGCTCAACAGGGAACACTGAAGCTTTCTTT	CASSSTGNTEAFF
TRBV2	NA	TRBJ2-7	TGTGCCAGCTCTCCGAAGGTTACAGGGTCAAACGAGCAGTACTTC	CASSPKVTGSNEQYF
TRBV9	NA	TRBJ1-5	TGTGCCAGCAGCGTAGGCGTAGGGGCCCAGCCCCAGCATTTT	CASSVGVGAQPQHF
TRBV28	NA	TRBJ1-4	TGTGCCAGCACGGGGGGTTCGGACACAGAGAGTAATGAAAAACTGTTTTTT	CASTGGSDTESNEKLFF
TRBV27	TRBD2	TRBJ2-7	TGTGCCAGCAGTTTCTTAGCGGGGGTCATCTACGAGCAGTACTTC	CASSFLAGVIYEQYF
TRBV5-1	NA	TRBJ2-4	TGCGCCAGCAGCTTGGTCGGGGGTACCCTTGTCGGCAAAAACATTCAGTACTTC	CASSLVGGTLVGKNIQYF
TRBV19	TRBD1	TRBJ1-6	TGTGCCAGTAGTTTTACAGGGGGCCGGTCACCCCTCCACTTT	CASSFTGGRSPLHF
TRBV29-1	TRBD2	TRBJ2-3	TGCAGCGTTGGGCAACGGGGGGACACAGATACGCAGTATTTT	CSVGQRGDTDTQYF
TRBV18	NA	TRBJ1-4	TGTGCCAGCTCACCAAGAGAGGGCAAAGAAGCAACTAATGAAAAACTGTTTTTT	CASSPREGKEATNEKLFF
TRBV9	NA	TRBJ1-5	TGTGCCAGCAGCCCCGGGGGAGGCGGGCAGCCCCAGCATTTT	CASSPGGGGQPQHF
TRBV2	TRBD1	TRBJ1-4	TGTGCCAGCAGTACTCGACAGGGAACTAATGAAAAACTGTTTTTT	CASSTRQGTNEKLFF
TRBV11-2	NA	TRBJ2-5	TGTGCCAGCAGCTTAGCGGAGACCCAGTACTTC	CASSLAETQYF
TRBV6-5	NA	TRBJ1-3	TGTGCCAGCACCCCCGGGGATCGGGACACCATATATTTT	CASTPGDRDTIYF
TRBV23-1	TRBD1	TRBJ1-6	TGCGCCAGCAGACAGGGGAGCTCCTATAATTCACCCCTCCACTTT	CASRQGSSYNSPLHF
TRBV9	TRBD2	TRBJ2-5	TGTGCCAGCAGCCCGGGGGGGGGTGAGACCCAGTACTTC	CASSPGGGETQYF
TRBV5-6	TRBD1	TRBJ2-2	TGTGCCAGCAGCTTGTTTGGACAGGGGGCGAACGGGGAGCTGTTTTTT	CASSLFGQGANGELFF
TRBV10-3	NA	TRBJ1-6	TGTGCCATCAGTTACAGCGGGGATTCACCCCTCCACTTT	CAISYSGDSPLHF
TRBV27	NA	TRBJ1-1	TGTGCCAGCAGTTCAGGGGCCGCCCCGAACACTGAAGCTTTCTTT	CASSSGAAPNTEAFF
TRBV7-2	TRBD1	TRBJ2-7	TGTGCCAGCAGCCGAGGGGGACAGGGGATCGAGCAGTACTTC	CASSRGGQGIEQYF
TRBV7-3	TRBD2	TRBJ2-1	TGTGCCAGCAGCTTAATTCCAGCGGGGGGGCTTGGCTATGAGCAGTTCTTC	CASSLIPAGGLGYEQFF
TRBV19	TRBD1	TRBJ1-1	TGTGCCAGTAGTGCTTGGACAGGGGTGGGGACTGAAGCTTTCTTT	CASSAWTGVGTEAFF
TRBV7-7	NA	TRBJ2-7	TGTGCCAGCAGCTCGGGTGTCTCCCCGAACGAGCAGTACTTC	CASSSGVSPNEQYF
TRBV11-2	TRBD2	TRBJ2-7	TGTGCCAGCAGCTTAGGCGGGGGGGCCTACGAGCAGTACTTC	CASSLGGGAYEQYF
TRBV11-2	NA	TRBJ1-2	TGTGCCAGCAGCTTAGAGCTCGACAGGTCTAGTGGCTACACCTTC	CASSLELDRSSGYTF
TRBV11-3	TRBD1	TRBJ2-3	TGTGCCAGCAGCTTAGATGGGACAGGGGGCTCAGATACGCAGTATTTT	CASSLDGTGGSDTQYF
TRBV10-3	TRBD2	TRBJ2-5	TGTGCCATCCGCGCTAGCGGGGGGGCAGGCCAAGAGACCCAGTACTTC	CAIRASGGAGQETQYF
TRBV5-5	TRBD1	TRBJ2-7	TGTGCCAGCACCTTGGCCGGACAGGGATCCTACGAGCAGTACTTC	CASTLAGQGSYEQYF
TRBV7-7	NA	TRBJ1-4	TGTGCCAGCAGTTTGAGGGAGAACGAAAAACTGTTTTTT	CASSLRENEKLFF
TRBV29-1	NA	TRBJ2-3	TGCAGCGTTGAAAAGGGGGCAGATACGCAGTATTTT	CSVEKGADTQYF
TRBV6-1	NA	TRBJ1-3	TGTGCCAGCACCAGGCTGTTCTCTGGAAACACCATATATTTT	CASTRLFSGNTIYF
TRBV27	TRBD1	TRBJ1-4	TGTGCCAGCAGTACATACTCCGGGACAGGGGGATCTAATGAAAAACTGTTTTTT	CASSTYSGTGGSNEKLFF
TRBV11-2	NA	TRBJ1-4	TGTGCCAGCAGCTTTGGGGGAGCGGGGAGAAATGAAAAACTGTTTTTT	CASSFGGAGRNEKLFF
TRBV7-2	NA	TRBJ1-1	TGTGCCAGCAGCTTAGCGGGGGGGCCGAACACTGAAGCTTTCTTT	CASSLAGGPNTEAFF
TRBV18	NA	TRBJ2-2	TGTGCCAGCTCACGCCTTCAGCGGAGGGAGAACACCGGGGAGCTGTTTTTT	CASSRLQRRENTGELFF
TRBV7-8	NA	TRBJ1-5	TGTGCCAGCAGCTTAGAAGCGCATAGCAATCAGCCCCAGCATTTT	CASSLEAHSNQPQHF
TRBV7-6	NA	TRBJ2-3	TGTGCCAGCAGCTTAGGACAGGACACAGATACGCAGTATTTT	CASSLGQDTDTQYF
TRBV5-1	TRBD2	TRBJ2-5	TGCGCCAGCAGCCCGTTCGCGGGGGGGCAAGAGACCCAGTACTTC	CASSPFAGGQETQYF